This TCR beta chain appears in the sequencing data of a study of cytomegalovirus exposure and HLA in healthy donors. Per germline, CDR1 MNHEY and CDR2 SMNVEV (reference sequence). There are 15 residues in the CDR3. The V end lost 0 bases, the J end lost 1 base, and 7 bases lay between the germline ends. Both 60 Vbeta primers and 13 Jbeta primers went into the PCR. Sequencing was performed with immunoSEQ multiplex PCR; in TCRdb, only in-frame clones are kept and a portion is missing. Of 200,000 to 250,000 clones in the sample, approximately 84% were seen once. This sequence joins TRBV27 and TRBJ1-3; D not resolved. The source material was PBMCs. This sequence originates from a woman aged 40-49 years in good health and CMV-seronegative. In nucleotides, the CDR3 is TGTGCCAGCAGTTTATCTTACACGTCTGGAAACACCATATATTTT. Its protein is CASSLSYTSGNTIYF.